This T cell receptor beta chain was recorded in a study of spatial heterogeneity in lung cancer. Study-wide background: The study consistently detected more beta-chain than alpha-chain sequences. In the raw reads, each unique TCR and UMI combination was present more than ten times on average. Study-level findings and limits: Ubiquitous expanded tumor TCRs appeared in blood more at resection than follow-up.

Looked up from germline, CDR1 is DFQATT and CDR2 is SNEGSKA (reference sequence). This CDR3 has 12 amino acids. With 2 bases removed from V and 4 bases from J, the gap between germline ends came to 8 bases. TCRdb redid the calling of the 5' RACE reads with MiXCR, one entry per CDR3 protein. The data show about 87,000 distinct CDR3 sequences, just under 20% seen once. Of note for this clonotype: Its antigen is not identified.

The time point denotes: blood at routine non-recurrence follow-up after resection. The study sequenced unsorted whole RNA from tumor, nontumor lung or frozen PBMC. Sequences were derived from PBMCs, sampled at follow-up. The gene calls are TRBV20-1 and TRBJ1-1; D is ambiguous. This TCR was recovered from a male donor with early-stage non-small cell lung cancer. CDR3 in amino acids: CSARPDRTEAFF. The CDR3 DNA reads TGCAGTGCTAGACCTGACCGCACTGAAGCTTTCTTT.